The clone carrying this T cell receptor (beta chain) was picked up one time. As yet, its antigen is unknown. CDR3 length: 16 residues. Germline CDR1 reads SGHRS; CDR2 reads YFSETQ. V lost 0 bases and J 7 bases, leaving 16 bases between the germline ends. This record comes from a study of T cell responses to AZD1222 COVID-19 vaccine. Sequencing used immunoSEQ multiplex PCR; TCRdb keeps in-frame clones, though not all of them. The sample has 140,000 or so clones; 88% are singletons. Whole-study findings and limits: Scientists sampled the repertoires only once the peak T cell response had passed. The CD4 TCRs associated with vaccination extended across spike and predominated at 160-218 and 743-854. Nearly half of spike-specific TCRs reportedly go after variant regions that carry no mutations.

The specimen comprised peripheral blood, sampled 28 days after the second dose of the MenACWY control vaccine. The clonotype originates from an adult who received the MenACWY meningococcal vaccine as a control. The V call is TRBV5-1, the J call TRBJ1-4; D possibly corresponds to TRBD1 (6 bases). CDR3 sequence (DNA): TGCGCCAGCAGCTTGGAGTACCGGGGGGCTGGTGAAAAACTGTTTTTT. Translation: CASSLEYRGAGEKLFF.